Below, one TCR beta chain is given with its context. Its ends do not fully match the called genes, so a read error is possible. The CDR3 consists of 13 residues. Germline loops: CDR1 SGHDT, CDR2 YYEEEE. This sample was taken from a study of control samples from healthy donors and cancer patients. TCRdb's copy holds only in-frame clones and misses some; the assay was immunoSEQ multiplex PCR. The sample yields under 200,000 clones, approximately 96% seen once. This receptor was obtained from a woman aged 25 to 45 in good health. The sequenced material came from blood. The chain is built from TRBV5-6 and TRBJ1-1; no firm D call. The CDR3 reads CASSLGQNIEAFF. The CDR3 DNA follows: TGTGCCAGCAGCTTGGGCCAGAACATTGAAGCTTTCTTT.